This T cell receptor beta chain was identified during a study of T cells after yellow fever vaccination. Regarding this clonotype: Antigen specificity is unknown.

The germline gives CDR1 WSHSY, CDR2 SAAADI. The CDR3 extends over 14 amino acids. V gave up 5 bases and J gave up 5 bases, with 10 bases separating them. TCRdb reprocessed the 5' RACE reads with MiXCR, giving one entry per CDR3 protein. The table shows 250,000 or so distinct CDR3 sequences, with 6.9% occurring only once. General study findings and limits: A secondary response was less intense yet reached its peak sooner, at day 5 versus 15.

The clonotype was recovered from a man between 25 and 39 years old who received the YFV17D yellow fever vaccine. The specimen comprised CD4+ T cells sorted from PBMCs, sampled 15 days after the yellow fever booster vaccination. V is TRBV10-2 and J is TRBJ1-6; D perhaps matches TRBD1 (5 bases). In DNA form, the CDR3 reads TGCGCCAGCAGTCGCGGACATGATAATTCACCCCTCCACTTT. It is translated as CASSRGHDNSPLHF.